The T cell receptor beta chain described here comes from a study of cytomegalovirus exposure and HLA in healthy donors. The study, taken as a whole, reports: It was reportedly the case that the classifier diagnosed cytomegalovirus status with high specificity and sensitivity.

In regard to this clone: The antigen remains undetermined.

Vbeta (60) and Jbeta (13) primers were used in the PCR. Measured with immunoSEQ multiplex PCR; TCRdb has only the in-frame clones, and not every one. The sample lists around 130,000 clones, roughly four fifths occurring once. This CDR3 spans 14 amino acids. V was clipped by 0 bases and J by 4 bases; unmatched bases: 1. The V gene's germline CDR1 is SGHTA and CDR2 FQGNSA. The TCR was taken from a woman aged 40 to 50 in good health and CMV-seropositive. The sequencing sample was made of PBMCs. This chain joins TRBV7-2 and TRBJ2-7, with 9 bases that match TRBD1. CDR3: CASSLAGTGYEQYF. The CDR3 DNA reads as TGTGCCAGCAGCTTAGCCGGGACAGGGTACGAGCAGTACTTC.